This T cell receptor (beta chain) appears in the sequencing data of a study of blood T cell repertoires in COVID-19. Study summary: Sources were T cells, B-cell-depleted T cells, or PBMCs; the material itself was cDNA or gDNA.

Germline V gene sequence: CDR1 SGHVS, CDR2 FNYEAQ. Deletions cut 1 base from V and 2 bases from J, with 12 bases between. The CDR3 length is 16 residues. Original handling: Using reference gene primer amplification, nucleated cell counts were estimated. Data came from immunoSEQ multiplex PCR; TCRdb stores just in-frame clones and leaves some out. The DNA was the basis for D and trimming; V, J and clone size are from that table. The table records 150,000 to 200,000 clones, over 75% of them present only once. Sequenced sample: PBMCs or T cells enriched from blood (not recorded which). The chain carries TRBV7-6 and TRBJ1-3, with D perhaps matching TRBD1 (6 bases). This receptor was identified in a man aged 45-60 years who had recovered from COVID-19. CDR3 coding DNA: TGTGCCAGCAGCTTAGGGTTCGCAGGGGCTGGAAACACCATATATTTT. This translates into CASSLGFAGAGNTIYF.